The sequence of this TCR beta chain was determined in a study of monozygotic twins with inflammatory bowel disease. A 6-nucleotide sample barcode was carried by the UMIs, which template switching added. TCRdb derives one entry per CDR3 protein from the 5' RACE reads, leaving out DNA. This sample contains roughly 150,000 distinct CDR3 sequences. Germline assignment: CDR1 LGHNA and CDR2 YSLEER. This CDR3 has 15 amino acids. The sequenced material came from blood. The sequence derives from a human donor with ulcerative colitis or Crohn's disease, or a healthy co-twin of an affected twin (not recorded which). The V and J genes are TRBV4-3 and TRBJ1-1. The CDR3 here is CASSQQFYSNTEAFF.